Below, 16 T cell receptor beta chains from the same sample are listed, as sequenced in a study of blood T cells in healthy people across ages. The authors ran a second PCR of 7 to 11 cycles using a sample-barcoded 5' primer and a J-beta primer mix. TCRdb itself ran the 5' RACE reads through MiXCR, one entry per CDR3 protein. The sample lists approximately 940,000 distinct CDR3 sequences; about 48% were seen once. Sequenced input: blood. These receptors came from a young man in good health.

This chain joins TRBV7-2 and TRBJ2-1, with 7 bases identical to TRBD2. Per the germline V gene, CDR1 is SGHTA and CDR2 is FQGNSA. Trimming took 7 bases from V and 2 from J; bases not matched to a gene: 5. The CDR3 length is 14 residues. For the CDR3, the DNA is TGTGCCAGCACCTTCCGGGGGGCCTACAATGAGCAGTTCTTC. This codes for CASTFRGAYNEQFF.

The chain employs TRBV18 and TRBJ2-1, with D perhaps TRBD1 or TRBD2 (5 bases each). Germline CDR1 KGHSH, CDR2 LQKENI. CDR3 length: 14 amino acids. Trimming pared 4 bases from V and 4 bases from J, leaving 11 bases between. The CDR3 DNA reads as TGTGCCAGCTCACGCCAGGGAGTGTACAATGAGCAGTTCTTC. It is translated as CASSRQGVYNEQFF.

The gene calls are TRBV10-3 and TRBJ1-5; D might be TRBD1 (5 bases). V was trimmed by 4 bases and J by 2 bases, leaving 12 bases between them. Germline V gene lookup returns CDR1 ENHRY and CDR2 SYGVKD. The CDR3 loop spans 15 amino acids. The CDR3 loop is CAISAGGGGNQPQHF. The DNA of the CDR3 is TGTGCCATCAGTGCGGGGGGTGGCGGCAATCAGCCCCAGCATTTT.

This chain connects TRBV12-3 or TRBV12-4 to TRBJ2-1; possible D gene TRBD1, 6 bases. This CDR3 spans 14 amino acids. The ends were cut back, 5 bases at V and 4 bases at J, with 12 bases in the middle. CDR3 coding DNA: TGTGCCAGCAGTCCCCGGACAGTTTACAATGAGCAGTTCTTC. It encodes CASSPRTVYNEQFF.

In its sample, this clonotype was seen many times. The J gene is TRBJ2-7, the V gene TRBV28; the D gene could be TRBD1 or TRBD2 (7 bases each). The length of the CDR3 is 14 residues. Trimming pared 6 bases from V and 4 bases from J, leaving 16 bases between. Germline-derived CDR1 and CDR2 are MDHEN and SYDVKM. The CDR3 bases are TGTGCCAGCAGAACACAGGGGCGGGGGTACGAGCAGTACTTC. It encodes CASRTQGRGYEQYF. Full variable domain (remainder filled in from reference TRBV28 and TRBJ2-7): DVKVTQSSRYLVKRTGEKVFLECVQDMDHENMFWYRQDPGLGLRLIYFSYDVKMKEKGDIPEGYSVSREKKERFSLILESASTNQTSMYLCASRTQGRGYEQYFGPGTRLTVT.

In this sample, this clonotype turned up a few times. The chain couples TRBV20-1 to TRBJ2-5; 7 positions agree with TRBD2. The CDR3 has 15 residues. With V trimmed by 0 bases and J by 7 bases, 11 bases remained unmatched. Germline V gene lookup returns CDR1 DFQATT and CDR2 SNEGSKA (reference sequence). In nucleotides, the CDR3 is TGCAGTGCTAGAGACCCCGGACTAGGATCGGGGACCCAGTACTTC. Translating gives CSARDPGLGSGTQYF.

This chain connects TRBV3-1 to TRBJ2-1; D not resolved. The V end was cut by 2 bases, the J end by 11 bases, with 16 bases between. CDR1 and CDR2 from the germline V gene are LGHDT and YNNKEL (reference sequence). This CDR3 spans 14 amino acids. The CDR3 loop reads CASSQNVWGAKQFF. In DNA, the CDR3 is TGTGCCAGCAGCCAAAACGTTTGGGGTGCGAAGCAGTTCTTC.

J is TRBJ1-1 and V is TRBV5-1, with 7 bases lining up with TRBD1. There are 15 residues in the CDR3. J lost 5 bases, V lost 2 bases, and 9 bases had no gene match. Germline V lookup: CDR1 SGHRS, CDR2 YFSETQ. CDR3 sequence (DNA): TGCGCCAGCAGCTTAGGTAAGGGGGCTTGGACTGAAGCTTTCTTT. This translates into CASSLGKGAWTEAFF.

The chain has TRBV7-6 and TRBJ2-1; 9 bases match TRBD2. The length of the CDR3 is 14 residues. Germline assignment: CDR1 SGHVS and CDR2 FNYEAQ. V lost 5 bases and J lost 7; bases outside the gene matches: 6. CDR3 region: CASSGLAGRNEQFF. In DNA form, the CDR3 reads TGTGCCAGCAGCGGGCTAGCGGGGAGGAATGAGCAGTTCTTC.

This clonotype was seen a handful of times. The J gene is TRBJ2-3, the V gene TRBV7-2, with 10 bases lining up with TRBD2. The V gene end was trimmed by 5 bases and the J gene end by 1 base; junction bases not matched to a gene: 9. Germline CDR1 SGHTA, CDR2 FQGNSA. The length of the CDR3 is 17 residues. CDR3 sequence (DNA): TGTGCCAGCAGCCTGACTGTAGCGGGGGGCCGCACAGATACGCAGTATTTT. Translating gives CASSLTVAGGRTDTQYF.

The J gene is TRBJ2-7, the V gene TRBV6-6; perhaps TRBD1 as D (6 bases). The CDR3 runs 14 residues. CDR1 MNHNY and CDR2 SVGAGI come from the germline V gene (reference sequence). V lost 6 bases and J lost 2, with 14 bases in between. The CDR3 is CASSTRTVPYEQYF. The CDR3 DNA is TGTGCCAGCAGCACCAGGACAGTTCCCTACGAGCAGTACTTC.

V gene TRBV6-5 combines with J gene TRBJ2-7; D not certain. The germline V gene has CDR1 MNHEY and CDR2 SVGAGI. The CDR3 loop spans 16 amino acids. V lost 4 bases, J lost 2 bases, and 18 bases lay in between. The CDR3 sequence is CASSSPGQTNPYEQYF. The CDR3 DNA reads as TGTGCCAGCAGTTCCCCGGGTCAGACGAACCCCTACGAGCAGTACTTC.

In this sample, this clonotype turned up a few times. The chain couples TRBV20-1 to TRBJ2-7; possible D gene TRBD1, 6 bases. Deletions cut 6 bases from V and 1 base from J, with 16 bases between. This CDR3 is built from 14 residues. Germline-derived CDR1 and CDR2 are DFQATT and SNEGSKA (reference sequence). CDR3 DNA sequence: TGCAGTGCCAGCCGGGACACCTCATCCTACGAGCAGTACTTC. Protein: CSASRDTSSYEQYF.

This clonotype was detected ten times or more. V and J are TRBV4-2 and TRBJ1-2; possibly TRBD1 for D (5 bases). The V gene's germline CDR1 is LGHNA and CDR2 YNFKEQ. The CDR3 extends over 16 amino acids. Trimming left V 3 bases short and J 4 bases short, with 18 bases between. CDR3 loop: CASSQGYSRDGYGYTF. CDR3 DNA: TGTGCCAGCAGCCAGGGCTACAGCAGGGATGGCTATGGCTACACCTTC.

The rearrangement uses TRBV4-1 and TRBJ1-2, with TRBD1 identical over 10 bases. Trimming took 0 bases from V and 6 from J; bases not matched to a gene: 4. Germline CDR1 and CDR2: MGHRA and YSYEKL. The CDR3 has 15 amino acids. CDR3 amino acids: CASSQDIDRGHGYTF. The CDR3 coding sequence is TGCGCCAGCAGCCAAGATATAGACAGGGGGCATGGCTACACCTTC.

The chain has TRBV24-1 and TRBJ2-3; D is unclear. The CDR3 contains 14 residues. Germline V lookup: CDR1 KGHDR, CDR2 SFDVKD. Trimming took off 0 bases at V and 4 bases at J, with 7 bases between the two ends. CDR3 nucleotide sequence: TGTGCCACCAGTGATTTGCCCAGCTCAGATACGCAGTATTTT. Protein sequence: CATSDLPSSDTQYF.